The clone carrying this TCR beta chain was seen a few times. Its antigen is currently unknown. The data were obtained in a study of T cell repertoires in cytomegalovirus infection. A single record per CDR3 protein comes from TCRdb applying MiXCR to the reads. The sample carries about 310,000 distinct CDR3 sequences, approximately 25% recorded once. This CDR3 is built from 16 residues. Germline lookup yields CDR1 MNHEY and CDR2 SVGEGT. The V segment lost 2 bases and the J segment 3 bases; nucleotides outside the gene matches: 4. This material consisted of cultured PBMCs, taken from culture after CMV antigen stimulation. The TCR comes from a human donor in good health (CMV status not recorded). Some clones in this sample may be carry-over from other donors' samples. This chain links TRBV6-2 or TRBV6-3 with TRBJ2-7; TRBD2 agrees at 13 bases. The CDR3 here is CASSYLGLAGDYEQYV. The CDR3 coding sequence is TGTGCCAGCAGTTACCTTGGACTAGCGGGAGACTACGAGCAGTACGTC.